Reported below is one TCR beta chain. Its target is unknown. This sample stems from a study of cytomegalovirus exposure and HLA in healthy donors. The CDR3 loop spans 16 amino acids. CDR1 SGHRS and CDR2 YFSETQ come from the germline V gene. The ends lost 0 bases at V and 1 base at J; junction bases unmatched: 5. PCR primers comprised 60 Vbeta and 13 Jbeta primers. Only in-frame clones appear in the TCRdb table, and some are missing; sequencing was by immunoSEQ multiplex PCR. The data contain roughly 200,000 clones, roughly nine tenths of them singletons. Study results and limitations: CMV serostatus was the only recorded immune exposure for donors. Reports indicated that the classifier achieved high specificity and sensitivity in diagnosing cytomegalovirus status.

The receptor was derived from a boy between 2 and 10 years old in good health and CMV-seronegative. The sample consisted of PBMCs. J is TRBJ2-3 and V is TRBV5-1; 7 bases are shared with TRBD1. CDR3: CASSLVGQVRTDTQYF. Written as DNA, the CDR3 is TGCGCCAGCAGCTTGGTAGGACAGGTCCGCACAGATACGCAGTATTTT. The full variable domain, in which reference TRBV5-1 and TRBJ2-3 provide the parts outside the CDR3, is KAGVTQTPRYLIKTRGQQVTLSCSPISGHRSVSWYQQTPGQGLQFLFEYFSETQRNKGNFPGRFSGRQFSNSRSEMNVSTLELGDSALYLCASSLVGQVRTDTQYFGPGTRLTVL.